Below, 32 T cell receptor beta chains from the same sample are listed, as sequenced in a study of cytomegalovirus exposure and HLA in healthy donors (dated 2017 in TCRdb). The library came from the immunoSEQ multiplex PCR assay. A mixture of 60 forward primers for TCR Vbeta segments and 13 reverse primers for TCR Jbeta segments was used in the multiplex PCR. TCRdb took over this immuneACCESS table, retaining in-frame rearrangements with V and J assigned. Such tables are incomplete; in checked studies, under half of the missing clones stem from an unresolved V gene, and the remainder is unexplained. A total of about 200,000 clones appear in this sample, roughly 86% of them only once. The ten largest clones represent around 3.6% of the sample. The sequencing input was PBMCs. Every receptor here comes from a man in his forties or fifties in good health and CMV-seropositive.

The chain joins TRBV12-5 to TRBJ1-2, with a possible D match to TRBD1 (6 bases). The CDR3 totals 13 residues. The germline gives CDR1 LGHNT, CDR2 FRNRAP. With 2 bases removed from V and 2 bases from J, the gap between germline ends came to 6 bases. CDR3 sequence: CASGLQGNYGYTF. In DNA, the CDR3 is TGTGCTAGTGGTTTGCAGGGGAACTATGGCTACACCTTC.

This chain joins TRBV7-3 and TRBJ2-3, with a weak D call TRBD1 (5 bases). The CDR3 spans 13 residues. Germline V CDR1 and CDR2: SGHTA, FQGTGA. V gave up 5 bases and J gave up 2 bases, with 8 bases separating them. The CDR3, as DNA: TGTGCCAGCAGCAGACAGATCACAGATACGCAGTATTTT. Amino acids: CASSRQITDTQYF.

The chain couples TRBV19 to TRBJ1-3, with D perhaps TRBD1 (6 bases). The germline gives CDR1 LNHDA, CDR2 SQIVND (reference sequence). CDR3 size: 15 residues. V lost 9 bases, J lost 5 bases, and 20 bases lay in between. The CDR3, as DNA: TGTGCCAGCAGACAGGCCCCAATCGTCCGAAACACCATATATTTT. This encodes CASRQAPIVRNTIYF.

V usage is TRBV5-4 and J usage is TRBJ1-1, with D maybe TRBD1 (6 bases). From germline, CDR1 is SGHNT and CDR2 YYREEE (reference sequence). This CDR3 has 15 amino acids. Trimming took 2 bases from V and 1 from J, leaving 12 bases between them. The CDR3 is CASSFLGHENTEAFF. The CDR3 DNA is TGTGCCAGCAGCTTTTTGGGACACGAGAACACTGAAGCTTTCTTT.

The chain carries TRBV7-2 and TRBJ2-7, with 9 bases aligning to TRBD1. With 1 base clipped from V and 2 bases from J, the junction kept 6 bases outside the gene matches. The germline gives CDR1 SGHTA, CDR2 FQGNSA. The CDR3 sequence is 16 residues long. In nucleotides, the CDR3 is TGTGCCAGCAGCTTAGGAGGACAGGGGTATACCTACGAGCAGTACTTC. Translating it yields CASSLGGQGYTYEQYF.

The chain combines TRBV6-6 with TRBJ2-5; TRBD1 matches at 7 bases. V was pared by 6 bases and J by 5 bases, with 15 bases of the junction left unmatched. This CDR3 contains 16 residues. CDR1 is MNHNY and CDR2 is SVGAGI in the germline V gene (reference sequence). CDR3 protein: CASSRPGSQGLETQYF. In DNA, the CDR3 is TGTGCCAGCAGCCGACCGGGATCACAGGGGCTCGAGACCCAGTACTTC.

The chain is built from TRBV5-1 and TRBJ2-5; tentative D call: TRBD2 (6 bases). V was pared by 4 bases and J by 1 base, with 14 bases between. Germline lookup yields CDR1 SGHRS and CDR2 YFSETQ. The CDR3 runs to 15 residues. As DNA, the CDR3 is TGCGCCAGCAGCCTATGGGGGGACGCCCAAGAGACCCAGTACTTC. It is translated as CASSLWGDAQETQYF.

The CDR3 nucleotides are TGTGCCAGCAGCTTGGCCTTAGCGGGGGGGTCCAAGACCCAGTACTTC. Protein product: CASSLALAGGSKTQYF. This rearrangement joins TRBV5-4 to TRBJ2-5, with 11 bases aligning to TRBD2. Germline lookup yields CDR1 SGHNT and CDR2 YYREEE (reference sequence). Trimming cost V 0 bases and J 6 bases; bases outside gene matches: 7. The CDR3 spans 16 residues.

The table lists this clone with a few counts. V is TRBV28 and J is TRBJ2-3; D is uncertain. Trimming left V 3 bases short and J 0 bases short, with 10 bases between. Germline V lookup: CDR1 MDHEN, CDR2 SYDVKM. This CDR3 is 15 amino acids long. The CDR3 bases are TGTGCCAGCAGTTTTCGACAACCAAGCACAGATACGCAGTATTTT. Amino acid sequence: CASSFRQPSTDTQYF.

CDR3 amino acids: CASSQVAGGTDTQYF. The CDR3 DNA reads as TGCGCCAGCAGCCAAGTAGCGGGGGGGACAGATACGCAGTATTTT. The rearrangement joins TRBV4-1 to TRBJ2-3; TRBD2 aligns across 11 bases. CDR3 length equals 15 residues. The ends lost 1 base at V and 3 bases at J; junction bases unmatched: 0. Germline V gene data show CDR1 as MGHRA and CDR2 as YSYEKL.

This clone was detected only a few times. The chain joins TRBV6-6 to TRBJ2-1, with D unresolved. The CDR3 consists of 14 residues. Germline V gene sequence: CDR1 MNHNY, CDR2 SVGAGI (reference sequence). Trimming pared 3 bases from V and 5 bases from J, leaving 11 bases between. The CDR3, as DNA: TGTGCCAGCAGTTATTCGAGCGTCGACAATGAGCAGTTCTTC. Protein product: CASSYSSVDNEQFF.

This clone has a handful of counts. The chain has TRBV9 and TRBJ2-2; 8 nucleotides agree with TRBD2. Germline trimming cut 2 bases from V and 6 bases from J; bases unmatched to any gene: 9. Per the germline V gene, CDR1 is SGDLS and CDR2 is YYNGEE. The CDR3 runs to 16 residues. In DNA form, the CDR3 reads TGTGCCAGCAGCGTGCGGGGGGCGAGTGGGTCCGGGGAGCTGTTTTTT. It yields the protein CASSVRGASGSGELFF.

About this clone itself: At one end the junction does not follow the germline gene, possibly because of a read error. In DNA, the CDR3 is TGTTCCAGCAGCCCTGGACAGGTGAATTCACCCCTCCACTTT. Translation gives CSSSPGQVNSPLHF. V usage is TRBV7-9 and J usage is TRBJ1-6; 7 bases are a match to TRBD1. The germline V gene encodes CDR1 SEHNR and CDR2 FQNEAQ (reference sequence). This CDR3 contains 14 residues.

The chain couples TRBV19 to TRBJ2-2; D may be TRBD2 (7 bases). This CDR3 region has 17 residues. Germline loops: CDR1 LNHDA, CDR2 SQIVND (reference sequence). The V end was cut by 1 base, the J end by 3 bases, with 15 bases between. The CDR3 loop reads CASSIVRGGADTGELFF. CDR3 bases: TGTGCCAGTAGTATAGTGCGTGGGGGGGCCGACACCGGGGAGCTGTTTTTT.

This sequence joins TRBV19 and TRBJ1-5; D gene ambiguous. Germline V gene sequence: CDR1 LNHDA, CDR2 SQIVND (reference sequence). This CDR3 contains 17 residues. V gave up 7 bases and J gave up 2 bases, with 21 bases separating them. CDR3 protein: CASTLAGGRGGNQPQHF. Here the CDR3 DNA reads TGTGCCAGTACCCTTGCGGGAGGGCGCGGGGGCAATCAGCCCCAGCATTTT.

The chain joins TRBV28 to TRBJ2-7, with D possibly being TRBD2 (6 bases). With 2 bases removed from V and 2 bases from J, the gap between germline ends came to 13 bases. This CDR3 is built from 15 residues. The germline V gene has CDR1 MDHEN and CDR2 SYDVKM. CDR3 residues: CASSLGGSGTYEQYF. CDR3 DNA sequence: TGTGCCAGCAGTTTAGGGGGGTCGGGAACCTACGAGCAGTACTTC.

CDR3 sequence reads: CASSPDTRTDTQYF. In DNA, the CDR3 is TGTGCCAGCTCACCGGACACTCGCACAGATACGCAGTATTTT. The rearrangement joins TRBV18 to TRBJ2-3; TRBD1 is a possible D gene (5 bases). V lost 3 bases and J lost 1, with 8 bases in between. The CDR3 extends over 14 amino acids. The germline gives CDR1 KGHSH, CDR2 LQKENI. Variable domain in full (rest from reference TRBV18 and TRBJ2-3): NAGVMQNPRHLVRRRGQEARLRCSPMKGHSHVYWYRQLPEEGLKFMVYLQKENIIDESGMPKERFSAEFPKEGPSILRIQQVVRGDSAAYFCASSPDTRTDTQYFGPGTRLTVL.

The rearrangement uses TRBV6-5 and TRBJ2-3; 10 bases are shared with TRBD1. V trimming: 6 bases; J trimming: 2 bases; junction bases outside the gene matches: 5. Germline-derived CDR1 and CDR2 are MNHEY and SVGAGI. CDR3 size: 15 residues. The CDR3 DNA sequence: TGTGCCAGCAGCCGCGACAGGGGGCCCACAGATACGCAGTATTTT. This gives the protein CASSRDRGPTDTQYF.

CDR3 sequence reads: CASSSLREANEKLFF. The CDR3 DNA sequence: TGTGCCAGTAGCTCACTCAGGGAAGCTAATGAAAAACTGTTTTTT. The rearrangement joins TRBV19 to TRBJ1-4; weak D call: TRBD1 (5 bases). Germline V gene sequence: CDR1 LNHDA, CDR2 SQIVND (reference sequence). The CDR3 runs to 15 residues. The ends were cut back, 6 bases at V and 3 bases at J, with 14 bases in the middle.

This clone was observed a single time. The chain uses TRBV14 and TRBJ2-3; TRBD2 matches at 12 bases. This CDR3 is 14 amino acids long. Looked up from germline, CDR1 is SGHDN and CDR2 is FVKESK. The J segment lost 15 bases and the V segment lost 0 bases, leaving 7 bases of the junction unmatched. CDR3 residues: CASSQDASGRALYF. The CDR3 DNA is TGTGCCAGCAGCCAAGACGCTAGCGGGAGGGCCTTATATTTT.

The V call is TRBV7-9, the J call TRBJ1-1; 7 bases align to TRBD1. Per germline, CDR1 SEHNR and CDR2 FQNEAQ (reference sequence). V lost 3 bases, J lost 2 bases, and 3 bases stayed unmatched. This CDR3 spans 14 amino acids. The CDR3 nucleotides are TGTGCCAGCAGCTTTGGACAGGCTAACACTGAAGCTTTCTTT. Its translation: CASSFGQANTEAFF.

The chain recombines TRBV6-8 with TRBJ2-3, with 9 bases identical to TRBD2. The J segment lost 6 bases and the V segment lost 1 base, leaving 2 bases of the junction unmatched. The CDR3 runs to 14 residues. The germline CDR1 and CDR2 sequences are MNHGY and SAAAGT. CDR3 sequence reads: CASSYCGGADTQYF. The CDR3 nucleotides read TGTGCCAGCAGTTACTGCGGGGGGGCTGATACGCAGTATTTT.

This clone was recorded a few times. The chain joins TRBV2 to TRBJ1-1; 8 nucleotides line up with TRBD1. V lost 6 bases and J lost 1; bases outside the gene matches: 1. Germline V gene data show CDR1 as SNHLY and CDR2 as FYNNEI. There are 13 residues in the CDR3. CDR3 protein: CASSGQGNTEAFF. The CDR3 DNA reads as TGTGCCAGCAGCGGACAGGGGAACACTGAAGCTTTCTTT.

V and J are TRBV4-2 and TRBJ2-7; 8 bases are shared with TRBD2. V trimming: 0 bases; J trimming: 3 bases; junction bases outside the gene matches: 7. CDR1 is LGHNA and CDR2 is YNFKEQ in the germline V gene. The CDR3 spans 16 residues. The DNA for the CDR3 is TGTGCCAGCAGCCAAGAGGAAGCGGGAGCAAACTACGAGCAGTACTTC. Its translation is CASSQEEAGANYEQYF.

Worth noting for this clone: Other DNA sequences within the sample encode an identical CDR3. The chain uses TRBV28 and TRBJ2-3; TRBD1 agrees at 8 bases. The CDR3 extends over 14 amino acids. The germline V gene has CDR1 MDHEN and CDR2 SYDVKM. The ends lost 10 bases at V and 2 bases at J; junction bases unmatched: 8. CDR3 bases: TGTGCCACGACGGGACAGGAGTACACAGATACGCAGTATTTT. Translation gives CATTGQEYTDTQYF.

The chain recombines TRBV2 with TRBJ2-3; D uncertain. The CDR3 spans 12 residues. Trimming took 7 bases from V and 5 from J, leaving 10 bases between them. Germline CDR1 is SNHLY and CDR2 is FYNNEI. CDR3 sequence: CASILLQDTQYF. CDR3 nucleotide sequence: TGTGCCAGCATACTACTACAAGATACGCAGTATTTT.

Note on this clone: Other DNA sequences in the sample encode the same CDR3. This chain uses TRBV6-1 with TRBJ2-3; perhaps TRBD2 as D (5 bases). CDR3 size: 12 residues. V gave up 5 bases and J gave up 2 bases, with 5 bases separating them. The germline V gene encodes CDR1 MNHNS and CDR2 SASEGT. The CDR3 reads CASSRDTDTQYF. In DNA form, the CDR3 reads TGTGCCAGCAGTCGGGACACAGATACGCAGTATTTT.

The CDR3 sequence is CASRTGGSTEAFF. CDR3 coding DNA: TGTGCCAGTAGGACAGGGGGAAGCACTGAAGCTTTCTTT. The V call is TRBV19, the J call TRBJ1-1, with 9 bases lining up with TRBD1. Germline CDR1 and CDR2: LNHDA and SQIVND (reference sequence). J lost 4 bases, V lost 6 bases, and 3 bases had no gene match. CDR3 length: 13 amino acids. The whole variable domain, filled in from reference TRBV19 and TRBJ1-1, reads DGGITQSPKYLFRKEGQNVTLSCEQNLNHDAMYWYRQDPGQGLRLIYYSQIVNDFQKGDIAEGYSVSREKKESFPLTVTSAQKNPTAFYLCASRTGGSTEAFFGQGTRLTVV.

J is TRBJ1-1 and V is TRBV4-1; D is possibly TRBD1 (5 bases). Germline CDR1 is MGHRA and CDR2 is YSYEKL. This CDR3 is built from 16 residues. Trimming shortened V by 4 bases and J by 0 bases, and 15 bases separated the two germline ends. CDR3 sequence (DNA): TGCGCCAGCAGCCGCGTTCTAGACAGTATGAACACTGAAGCTTTCTTT. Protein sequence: CASSRVLDSMNTEAFF.

The CDR3 loop is CASRQTIQGYEQYF. DNA of the CDR3: TGTGCCAGCAGACAAACAATACAGGGTTACGAGCAGTACTTC. This chain uses TRBV28 with TRBJ2-7, with D possibly being TRBD1 (6 bases). V dropped 6 bases and J dropped 4 bases, with 16 bases sitting between them. Germline assignment: CDR1 MDHEN and CDR2 SYDVKM. This CDR3 comprises 14 residues.

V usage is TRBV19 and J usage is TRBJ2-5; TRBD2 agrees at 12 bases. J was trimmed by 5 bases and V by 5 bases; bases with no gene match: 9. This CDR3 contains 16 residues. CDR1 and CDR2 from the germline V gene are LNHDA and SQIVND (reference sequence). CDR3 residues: CASSRNGLAGRETQYF. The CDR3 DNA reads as TGTGCCAGTAGTCGGAACGGACTAGCGGGAAGGGAGACCCAGTACTTC.

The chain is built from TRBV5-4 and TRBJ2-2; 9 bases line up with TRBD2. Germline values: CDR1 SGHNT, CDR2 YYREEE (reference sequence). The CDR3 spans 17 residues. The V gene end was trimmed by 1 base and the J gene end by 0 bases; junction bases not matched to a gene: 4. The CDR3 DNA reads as TGTGCCAGCAGCTTGCCGACTAGCGGAGCGAACACCGGGGAGCTGTTTTTT. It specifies CASSLPTSGANTGELFF.